Below, 20 T cell receptor beta chains from the same sample are listed, as sequenced in a study of cytomegalovirus exposure and HLA in healthy donors. The primer mix had 60 Vbeta and 13 Jbeta primers. Using immunoSEQ multiplex PCR, the repertoire was profiled, and TCRdb retains in-frame clones only, with some absent. In the table there are some 87,000 clones, about three fifths of which are singletons. Sequencing was done on a sample of PBMCs. The receptors stem from a woman in her 30s in good health and CMV-seropositive.

The chain recombines TRBV10-3 with TRBJ1-2; D gene uncertain. V was pared by 2 bases and J by 3 bases, with 7 bases between. From germline, CDR1 is ENHRY and CDR2 SYGVKD. There are 13 residues in the CDR3. The CDR3 loop reads CAISETSDYGYTF. CDR3 sequence (DNA): TGTGCCATCAGTGAGACATCAGACTATGGCTACACCTTC.

This clone was observed a few times. This chain uses TRBV7-9 with TRBJ1-1, with TRBD1 as a possible D gene (6 bases). The CDR3 runs 16 residues. Germline CDR1 SEHNR, CDR2 FQNEAQ (reference sequence). The V and J ends lost 5 bases and 1 base respectively, with 17 bases between them. The CDR3 DNA reads TGTGCCAGCAGCCCACGGGGGGGCCGAGGGAACACTGAAGCTTTCTTT. Translating gives CASSPRGGRGNTEAFF.

The rearrangement links TRBV7-2 to TRBJ2-7; TRBD1 agrees at 9 bases. V gave up 0 bases and J gave up 5 bases; unmatched junction bases: 8. CDR1 and CDR2 from the germline V gene are SGHTA and FQGNSA. CDR3 length: 16 residues. The DNA of the CDR3 is TGTGCCAGCAGCTTAGCCGACAGGGGGTGGGTACACGAGCAGTACTTC. Its translation: CASSLADRGWVHEQYF.

V is TRBV2 and J is TRBJ2-1, with 9 bases fitting TRBD2. Germline V lookup: CDR1 SNHLY, CDR2 FYNNEI. The CDR3 sequence is 12 residues long. The trim removed 6 bases at V and 10 bases at J, leaving 4 bases unmatched. CDR3 DNA: TGTGCCAGCAGGGTTAGCGGGGGCGAGCAGTTCTTC. Translated: CASRVSGGEQFF.

This clone occurred a few times. V gene TRBV5-6 combines with J gene TRBJ2-7; TRBD1 might be the D (6 bases). CDR3 length: 13 residues. Trimming removed 4 bases at V and 1 base at J, with 9 bases between. Germline V gene lookup returns CDR1 SGHDT and CDR2 YYEEEE. The CDR3 region has the DNA TGTGCCAGCAGCACGGACAGTTCCTACGAGCAGTACTTC. As protein: CASSTDSSYEQYF.

J is TRBJ1-2 and V is TRBV6-6; TRBD1 agrees at 7 bases. Germline V gene data show CDR1 as MNHNY and CDR2 as SVGAGI (reference sequence). The CDR3 is made up of 14 amino acids. Trimming at V came to 6 bases and at J to 7 bases, leaving 11 bases not matched to a gene. The chain's CDR3 is CASRPRGGGSGYTF. CDR3 bases: TGTGCCAGCAGACCCCGTGGAGGGGGCAGTGGCTACACCTTC.

V usage is TRBV5-5 and J usage is TRBJ2-5; 14 positions agree with TRBD2. Trimming removed 4 bases from V and 6 bases from J; junction bases left unmatched: 5. CDR1 SGHKS and CDR2 YYEKEE come from the germline V gene (reference sequence). CDR3 length: 15 residues. In nucleotides, the CDR3 is TGTGCCAGCAGCGGACTAGCGGGGGGCGTTAAGACCCAGTACTTC. Protein: CASSGLAGGVKTQYF.

To note about this clone: Different DNA sequences within this sample yield the same CDR3. This chain links TRBV7-9 with TRBJ2-7; D gene uncertain. The CDR3 length is 11 residues. The ends were cut back, 5 bases at V and 2 bases at J, with 4 bases in the middle. Germline-derived CDR1 and CDR2 are SEHNR and FQNEAQ (reference sequence). The CDR3 spells CASSPAYEQYF. DNA of the CDR3: TGTGCCAGCAGCCCCGCCTACGAGCAGTACTTC.

This chain joins TRBV28 and TRBJ1-4; D is perhaps TRBD1 (6 bases). Trimming removed 10 bases from V and 8 bases from J, with 17 bases in between. The V gene's germline CDR1 is MDHEN and CDR2 SYDVKM. This CDR3 has 13 amino acids. The chain's CDR3 is CATVVGAQEKLFF. CDR3 coding DNA: TGTGCCACCGTTGTGGGGGCTCAAGAAAAACTGTTTTTT.

The rearrangement uses TRBV7-2 and TRBJ2-7; 12 bases align to TRBD2. The trim removed 2 bases at V and 7 bases at J, leaving 6 bases unmatched. Germline V CDR1 and CDR2: SGHTA, FQGNSA. The CDR3 extends over 15 amino acids. CDR3 residues: CASSLLAGGLGEQYF. The CDR3 nucleotides are TGTGCCAGCAGCTTACTAGCGGGGGGGCTGGGAGAGCAGTACTTC. Based on the CDR3 plus reference TRBV7-2 and TRBJ2-7, the full variable domain is GAGVSQSPSNKVTEKGKDVELRCDPISGHTALYWYRQSLGQGLEFLIYFQGNSAPDKSGLPSDRFSAERTGGSVSTLTIQRTQQEDSAVYLCASSLLAGGLGEQYFGPGTRLTVT.

This clone has only a few counts. The V and J genes are TRBV5-4 and TRBJ1-2, with 9 bases aligning to TRBD1. J lost 4 bases, V lost 1 base, and 5 bases had no gene match. Germline CDR1 reads SGHNT; CDR2 reads YYREEE (reference sequence). The CDR3 covers 15 residues. CDR3 protein: CASSLSGQGIYGYTF. The CDR3 coding sequence is TGTGCCAGCAGCTTGTCGGGACAGGGAATCTATGGCTACACCTTC.

The chain recombines TRBV6-4 with TRBJ1-1, with 9 bases aligning to TRBD1. CDR3 size: 14 residues. Germline V lookup: CDR1 MRHNA, CDR2 SNTAGT. Trimming at V came to 3 bases and at J to 4 bases, leaving 3 bases not matched to a gene. The CDR3 is CASSESTGGTEAFF. Written as DNA, the CDR3 is TGTGCCAGCAGTGAATCGACAGGGGGCACTGAAGCTTTCTTT.

This clone was seen just once. The chain joins TRBV9 to TRBJ2-2; 7 nucleotides match TRBD1. The CDR3 is 14 residues long. Germline CDR1 is SGDLS and CDR2 is YYNGEE. V lost 2 bases, J lost 7 bases, and 5 bases stayed unmatched. The CDR3 DNA reads TGTGCCAGCAGCGTCGGGACAGTAGGCGGGGAGCTGTTTTTT. Its translation is CASSVGTVGGELFF.

The chain uses TRBV7-5 and TRBJ2-7; the D call in the table, TRBD2, was not verified against the DNA. TRBV7-5 is classified as a pseudogene. The CDR3 sequence is 14 residues long. DNA of the CDR3: TGTGCCAGAAGCCCGGTCGATGGCTCCTACGAGCAGTACTTC. It specifies CARSPVDGSYEQYF.

V usage is TRBV5-6 and J usage is TRBJ1-6; TRBD1 matches at 7 bases. CDR3 length equals 16 residues. V gave up 4 bases and J gave up 6 bases; unmatched junction bases: 10. The germline V gene encodes CDR1 SGHDT and CDR2 YYEEEE. CDR3 in DNA: TGTGCCAGCAGCCTTACCTCCGGGACAGCTAATTCACCCCTCCACTTT. Its protein is CASSLTSGTANSPLHF. The entire variable domain, with the rest obtained from reference TRBV5-6 and TRBJ1-6, is as follows: DAGVTQSPTHLIKTRGQQVTLRCSPKSGHDTVSWYQQALGQGPQFIFQYYEEEERQRGNFPDRFSGHQFPNYSSELNVNALLLGDSALYLCASSLTSGTANSPLHFGNGTRLTVT.

The rearrangement uses TRBV28 and TRBJ1-2, with a possible D match to TRBD1 (5 bases). Germline CDR1 and CDR2: MDHEN and SYDVKM. The V end lost 2 bases, the J end lost 8 bases, and 12 bases lay between the germline ends. This CDR3 is built from 13 residues. CDR3 in amino acids: CASSLPGGQGYTF. The DNA of the CDR3 is TGTGCCAGCAGTTTACCCGGGGGTCAGGGCTACACCTTC.

The chain carries TRBV18 and TRBJ2-5; the match to TRBD1 covers 9 bases. This CDR3 has 14 residues. Looked up from germline, CDR1 is KGHSH and CDR2 is LQKENI. V lost 5 bases and J lost 5; bases outside the gene matches: 6. CDR3 loop: CASSSQGARETQYF. The CDR3 coding sequence is TGTGCCAGCTCATCACAGGGGGCTCGGGAGACCCAGTACTTC.

The rearrangement uses TRBV28 and TRBJ2-5; 9 bases align to TRBD2. Germline CDR1 and CDR2: MDHEN and SYDVKM. The V gene end was trimmed by 6 bases and the J gene end by 2 bases; junction bases not matched to a gene: 10. This CDR3 is built from 16 residues. CDR3 loop: CASRVPGLAEQETQYF. Here the CDR3 DNA reads TGTGCCAGCAGGGTCCCGGGACTAGCCGAACAAGAGACCCAGTACTTC. Full variable domain (missing parts from reference TRBV28 and TRBJ2-5): DVKVTQSSRYLVKRTGEKVFLECVQDMDHENMFWYRQDPGLGLRLIYFSYDVKMKEKGDIPEGYSVSREKKERFSLILESASTNQTSMYLCASRVPGLAEQETQYFGPGTRLLVL.

This clone has only a few counts. The chain employs TRBV2 and TRBJ1-1; D is perhaps TRBD1 (6 bases). V lost 1 base to trimming and J lost 1 base, with 16 bases between them. Germline loops: CDR1 SNHLY, CDR2 FYNNEI. There are 17 residues in the CDR3. CDR3 bases: TGTGCCAGCAGTGAAGTTTTAATGGGACAAGAGAACACTGAAGCTTTCTTT. Its translation is CASSEVLMGQENTEAFF.

This clone was seen only a few times. This sequence joins TRBV19 and TRBJ2-1, with 9 bases aligning to TRBD1. The CDR3 extends over 15 amino acids. The germline V gene encodes CDR1 LNHDA and CDR2 SQIVND (reference sequence). With V trimmed by 10 bases and J by 2 bases, 9 bases remained unmatched. The CDR3 loop reads CAITTGQGPYNEQFF. The CDR3 DNA reads TGTGCCATTACAACGGGACAGGGACCCTACAATGAGCAGTTCTTC. Variable domain in full (rest from reference TRBV19 and TRBJ2-1): DGGITQSPKYLFRKEGQNVTLSCEQNLNHDAMYWYRQDPGQGLRLIYYSQIVNDFQKGDIAEGYSVSREKKESFPLTVTSAQKNPTAFYLCAITTGQGPYNEQFFGPGTRLTVL.